Sequencing of this T cell receptor beta chain was carried out in a study of chemoradiotherapy in HPV16-positive cancers. Study-wide background: A couple of HPV16-positive patients' cells yielded candidate HPV-specific clones and common motifs. Study-level points and caveats: Better recurrence-free survival went with HPV-responsive T-cell expansion in HPV16-positive patients.

Comments on this clone: Its cognate antigen is unknown.

Repeated repertoire sampling spanned the course of chemoradiotherapy. The CDR3 runs 15 residues. V was shortened by 10 bases and J by 7 bases, with 22 bases between the two germline ends. Germline assignment: CDR1 MDHEN and CDR2 SYDVKM. TCRdb keeps only in-frame clones here, not all; method: immunoSEQ multiplex PCR. The sample holds some 34,000 clones, more than 85% seen once. The sequence was obtained from a human donor with HPV-associated anogenital cancer. Here the sequenced sample was blood, taken from a patient who underwent chemoradiotherapy. The chain joins TRBV28 to TRBJ1-4; D ambiguous. CDR3 bases: TGTGCCACCCGGTCGGGCAGCGCCTACCTTGAAAAACTGTTTTTT. This codes for CATRSGSAYLEKLFF.